These 2 T cell receptor beta chains share one sample of origin, sequenced in a study of blood T cells in healthy people across ages. A second PCR, run for about 6 to 11 cycles, used a sample-barcoded 5' primer plus a J-beta primer mix. From the 5' RACE reads, TCRdb called clonotypes with MiXCR, one entry per CDR3 protein. The sample includes approximately 320,000 distinct CDR3 sequences, 27% of them seen just once. The specimen was blood. Receptor source: a woman in her 70s in good health.

This CDR3 is CASSAPDTADIQYF. The DNA of the CDR3 is TGCGCCAGCAGCGCCCCCGACACCGCGGACATTCAGTACTTC. The J gene is TRBJ2-4, the V gene TRBV5-1; no reliable D call. The CDR3 runs 14 residues. The germline V gene encodes CDR1 SGHRS and CDR2 YFSETQ. Deletions cut 4 bases from V and 8 bases from J, with 16 bases between.

V usage is TRBV6-1 and J usage is TRBJ1-1; maybe TRBD1 (5 bases). Germline V gene sequence: CDR1 MNHNS, CDR2 SASEGT. CDR3 length: 13 amino acids. The V and J ends lost 6 bases and 8 bases respectively, with 16 bases between them. CDR3 in amino acids: CASSLEGEGEAFF. CDR3 DNA: TGTGCCAGCAGCCTGGAAGGGGAGGGCGAAGCTTTCTTT.